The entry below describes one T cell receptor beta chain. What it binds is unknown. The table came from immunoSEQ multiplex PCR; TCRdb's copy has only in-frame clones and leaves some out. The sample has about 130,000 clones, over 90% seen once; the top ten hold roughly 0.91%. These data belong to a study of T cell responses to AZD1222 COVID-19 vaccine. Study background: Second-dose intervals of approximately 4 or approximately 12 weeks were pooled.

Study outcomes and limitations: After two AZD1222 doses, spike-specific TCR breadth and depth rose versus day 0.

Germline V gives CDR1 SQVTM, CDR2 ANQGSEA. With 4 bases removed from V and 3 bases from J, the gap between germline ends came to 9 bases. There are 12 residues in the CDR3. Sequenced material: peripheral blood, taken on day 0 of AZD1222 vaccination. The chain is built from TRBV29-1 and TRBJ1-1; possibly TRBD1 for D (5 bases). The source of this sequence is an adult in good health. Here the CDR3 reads CSVAGGDTEAFF. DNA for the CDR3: TGCAGCGTTGCTGGGGGGGACACTGAAGCTTTCTTT.